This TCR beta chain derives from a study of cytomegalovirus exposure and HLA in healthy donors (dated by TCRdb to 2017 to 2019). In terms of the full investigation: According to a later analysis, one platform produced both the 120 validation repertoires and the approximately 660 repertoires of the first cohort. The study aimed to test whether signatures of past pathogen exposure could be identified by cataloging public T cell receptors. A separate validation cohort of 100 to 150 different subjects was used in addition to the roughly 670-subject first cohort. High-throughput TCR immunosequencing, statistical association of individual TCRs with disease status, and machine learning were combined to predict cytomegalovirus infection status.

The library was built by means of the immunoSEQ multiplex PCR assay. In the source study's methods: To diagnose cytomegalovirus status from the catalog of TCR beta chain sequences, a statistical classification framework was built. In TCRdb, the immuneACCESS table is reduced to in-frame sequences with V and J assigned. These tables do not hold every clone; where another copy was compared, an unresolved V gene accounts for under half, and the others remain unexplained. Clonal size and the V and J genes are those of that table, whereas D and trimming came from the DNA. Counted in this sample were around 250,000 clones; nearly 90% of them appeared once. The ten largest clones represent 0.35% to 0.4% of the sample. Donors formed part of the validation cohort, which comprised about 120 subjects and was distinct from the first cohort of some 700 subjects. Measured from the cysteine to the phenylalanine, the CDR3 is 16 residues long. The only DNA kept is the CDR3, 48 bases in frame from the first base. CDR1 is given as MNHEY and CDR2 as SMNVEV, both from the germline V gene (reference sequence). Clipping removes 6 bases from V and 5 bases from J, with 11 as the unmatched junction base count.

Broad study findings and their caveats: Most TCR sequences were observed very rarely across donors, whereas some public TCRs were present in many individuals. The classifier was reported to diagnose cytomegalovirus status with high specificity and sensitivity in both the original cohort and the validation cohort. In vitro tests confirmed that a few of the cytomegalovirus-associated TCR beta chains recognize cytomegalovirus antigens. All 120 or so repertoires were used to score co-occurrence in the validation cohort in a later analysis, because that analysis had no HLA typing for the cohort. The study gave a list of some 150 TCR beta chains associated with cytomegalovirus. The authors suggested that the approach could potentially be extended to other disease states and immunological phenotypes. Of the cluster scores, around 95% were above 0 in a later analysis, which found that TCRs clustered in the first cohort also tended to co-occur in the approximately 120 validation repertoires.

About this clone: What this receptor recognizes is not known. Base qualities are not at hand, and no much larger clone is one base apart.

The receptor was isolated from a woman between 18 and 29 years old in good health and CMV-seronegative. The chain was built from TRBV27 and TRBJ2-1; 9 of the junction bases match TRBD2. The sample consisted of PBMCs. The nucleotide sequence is TGTGCCAGCAGCCAAAGGAGCGGGGGGTGGGACAATGAGCAGTTCTTC. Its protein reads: CASSQRSGGWDNEQFF.